This paragraph reports one T cell receptor beta chain. Germline V gene lookup returns CDR1 SGHDN and CDR2 FVKESK. CDR3 length: 12 residues. Nested PCRs of approximately 16 and 9 cycles, two in total, were run on TCRalpha and TCRbeta cDNA. TCRdb processed the 5' RACE reads again and assigns one entry to each CDR3 protein, with no DNA. This sample's clone table lists roughly 170,000 distinct CDR3 sequences. The data stem from a study of monozygotic twins with inflammatory bowel disease. The TCR sequence derives from a human donor with ulcerative colitis or Crohn's disease, or a healthy co-twin of an affected twin (not recorded which). The sample comprised blood. The V call is TRBV14, the J call TRBJ2-1; TCRdb calls TRBD1, which cannot be checked without DNA. The CDR3 spells CASSPFPGEQFF. The full variable domain, in which reference TRBV14 and TRBJ2-1 provide the parts outside the CDR3, is EAGVTQFPSHSVIEKGQTVTLRCDPISGHDNLYWYRRVMGKEIKFLLHFVKESKQDESGMPNNRFLAERTGGTYSTLKVQPAELEDSGVYFCASSPFPGEQFFGPGTRLTVL.